This TCR beta chain was identified in a study of technical replicates of blood from a handful of donors. Data came from immunoSEQ multiplex PCR; TCRdb stores just in-frame clones and leaves some out. The sample lists about 73,000 clones; 93% were seen once. The CDR3 runs to 14 residues. J gave up 4 bases and V 5 bases, and 4 bases lay outside the gene matches. Germline-derived CDR1 and CDR2 are MGHDK and SYGVNS. Sequencing used T cells isolated from PBMCs. The chain joins TRBV25-1 to TRBJ1-5; 8 bases map to TRBD1. The source of this sequence is a human donor in good health. CDR3: CASSLGQGNQPQHF. DNA for the CDR3: TGTGCCAGCAGTCTTGGACAGGGAAATCAGCCCCAGCATTTT. Full variable domain (missing parts from reference TRBV25-1 and TRBJ1-5): EADIYQTPRYLVIGTGKKITLECSQTMGHDKMYWYQQDPGMELHLIHYSYGVNSTEKGDLSSESTVSRIRTEHFPLTLESARPSHTSQYLCASSLGQGNQPQHFGDGTRLSIL.